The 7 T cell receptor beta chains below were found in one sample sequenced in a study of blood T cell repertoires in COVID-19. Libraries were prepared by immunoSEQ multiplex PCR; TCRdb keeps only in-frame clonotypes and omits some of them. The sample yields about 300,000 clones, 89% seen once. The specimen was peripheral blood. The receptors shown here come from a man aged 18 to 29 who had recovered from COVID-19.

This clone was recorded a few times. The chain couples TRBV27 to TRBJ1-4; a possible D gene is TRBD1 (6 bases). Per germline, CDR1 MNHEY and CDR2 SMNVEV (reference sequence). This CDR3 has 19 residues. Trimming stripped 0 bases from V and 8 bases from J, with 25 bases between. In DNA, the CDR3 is TGTGCCAGCAGTTTATCCCCGCCAATGGCCCAGGGGATAGGAGAAAAACTGTTTTTT. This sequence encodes CASSLSPPMAQGIGEKLFF. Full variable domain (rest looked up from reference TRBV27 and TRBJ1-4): EAQVTQNPRYLITVTGKKLTVTCSQNMNHEYMSWYRQDPGLGLRQIYYSMNVEVTDKGDVPEGYKVSRKEKRNFPLILESPSPNQTSLYFCASSLSPPMAQGIGEKLFFGSGTQLSVL.

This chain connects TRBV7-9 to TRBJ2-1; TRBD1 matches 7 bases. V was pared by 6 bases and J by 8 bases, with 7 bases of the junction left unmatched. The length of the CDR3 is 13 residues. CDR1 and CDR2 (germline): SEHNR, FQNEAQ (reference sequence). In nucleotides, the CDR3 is TGTGCCAGCAGGGTAGGGGGCATCGATGAGCAGTTCTTC. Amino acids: CASRVGGIDEQFF.

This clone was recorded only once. The CDR3 here is CASNGRSTDTQYF. CDR3 in DNA: TGTGCCAGCAATGGGAGGAGCACAGATACGCAGTATTTT. The chain has TRBV2 and TRBJ2-3; D possibly corresponds to TRBD2 (6 bases). CDR3 size: 13 residues. The V gene's germline CDR1 is SNHLY and CDR2 FYNNEI. Trimming took 7 bases from V and 0 from J, leaving 8 bases between them.

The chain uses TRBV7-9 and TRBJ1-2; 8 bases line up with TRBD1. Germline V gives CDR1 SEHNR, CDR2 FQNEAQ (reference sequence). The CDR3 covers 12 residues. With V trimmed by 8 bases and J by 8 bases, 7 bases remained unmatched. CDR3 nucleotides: TGTGCCAGCGACCGGGACAGGCGGGGCTACACCTTC. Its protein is CASDRDRRGYTF.

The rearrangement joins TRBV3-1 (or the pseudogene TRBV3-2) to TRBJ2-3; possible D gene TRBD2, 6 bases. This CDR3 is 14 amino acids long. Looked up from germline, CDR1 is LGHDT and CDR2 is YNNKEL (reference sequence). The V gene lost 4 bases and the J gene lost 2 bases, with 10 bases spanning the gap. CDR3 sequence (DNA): TGTGCCAGCAGCCCATGGGACTTCACAGATACGCAGTATTTT. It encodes CASSPWDFTDTQYF.

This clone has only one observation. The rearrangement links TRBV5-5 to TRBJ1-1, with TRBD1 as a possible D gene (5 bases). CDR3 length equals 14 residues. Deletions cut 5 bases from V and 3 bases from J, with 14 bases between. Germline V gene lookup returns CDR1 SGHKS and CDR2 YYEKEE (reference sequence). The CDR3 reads CASSQDIRYTEAFF. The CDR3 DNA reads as TGTGCCAGCAGTCAGGACATTCGTTACACTGAAGCTTTCTTT.

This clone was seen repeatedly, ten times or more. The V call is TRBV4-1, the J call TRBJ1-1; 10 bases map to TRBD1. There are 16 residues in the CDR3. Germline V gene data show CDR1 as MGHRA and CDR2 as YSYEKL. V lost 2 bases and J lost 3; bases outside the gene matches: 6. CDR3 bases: TGCGCCAGCAGCCAATCTTATGGGACAGGGGACACTGAAGCTTTCTTT. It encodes CASSQSYGTGDTEAFF.